The rows below give T cell receptor beta chains drawn from one sample of a study of lymphopenia after photon versus proton radiotherapy. The repertoire was sequenced with immunoSEQ multiplex PCR; TCRdb's copy has only in-frame clones and lacks some. The repertoire holds about 58,000 clones, with roughly 80% as singletons. The material was peripheral blood, obtained from a patient treated with proton-based radiotherapy. The receptors originated from a man in his 60s with pancreatic cancer. CDR3s include the opening cysteine and the closing phenylalanine or tryptophan. The D gene is left open where the match is weak. For some rows the clone size is stated as once, few or many, or as a class when expanded; others skip it.

V	size	D	J	CDR3	DNA
TRBV2	-	-	TRBJ2-4	CASRPAGREDKNIQYF	TGTGCCAGCAGACCCGCAGGCAGGGAGGACAAAAACATTCAGTACTTC
TRBV7-2	-	-	TRBJ1-5	CASSQQGLSNQPQHF	TGTGCCAGCAGCCAACAGGGCCTGAGCAATCAGCCCCAGCATTTT
TRBV18	-	TRBD2	TRBJ2-1	CASSPLVAGVGEQFF	TGTGCCAGCTCACCATTGGTAGCGGGAGTCGGTGAGCAGTTCTTC
TRBV12-2	few	-	TRBJ2-5	CASRPVFPRGETQYF	TGTGCAAGTCGCCCCGTCTTCCCTCGAGGAGAGACCCAGTACTTC
TRBV5-5	-	TRBD1	TRBJ2-7	CASSNRDRGGEQYF	TGTGCCAGCAGCAACCGGGACAGGGGAGGCGAGCAGTACTTC
TRBV27	few	TRBD2	TRBJ2-5	CASRPGLAREETQYF	TGTGCCAGCAGACCGGGACTAGCCCGCGAAGAGACCCAGTACTTC
TRBV9	once	-	TRBJ2-2	CASSVAGTGELFF	TGTGCCAGCAGCGTAGCTGGAACCGGGGAGCTGTTTTTT
TRBV30	few	-	TRBJ1-5	CAWSAQSAVNQPQHF	TGTGCCTGGAGTGCCCAGTCAGCGGTCAATCAGCCCCAGCATTTT
TRBV29-1	-	-	TRBJ2-1	CSVKPFGGAGGNEQFF	TGCAGCGTCAAACCTTTTGGGGGCGCCGGGGGGAATGAGCAGTTCTTC
TRBV30	-	-	TRBJ2-1	CAWSAPGLYNEQFF	TGTGCCTGGAGTGCACCGGGACTTTACAATGAGCAGTTCTTC
TRBV7-9	-	-	TRBJ2-5	CASSPRTAETQYF	TGTGCCAGCAGCCCCCGGACCGCAGAGACCCAGTACTTC
TRBV7-2	few	-	TRBJ1-4	CASGQTPEKLFF	TGTGCCAGCGGGCAGACGCCTGAAAAACTGTTTTTT
TRBV5-6	few	-	TRBJ2-7	CASSWRGNSYEQYF	TGTGCCAGCAGCTGGCGGGGAAACTCCTACGAGCAGTACTTC
TRBV6-1	-	-	TRBJ2-7	CASSHWYEQYF	TGTGCCAGCAGTCATTGGTACGAGCAGTACTTC
TRBV7-3	-	-	TRBJ1-1	CASSPGGTTGRRNTEAFF	TGTGCCAGCAGCCCCGGGGGGACCACGGGGAGGAGGAACACTGAAGCTTTCTTT
TRBV5-6	once	-	TRBJ1-2	CASSPQGRDKSEGYTF	TGTGCCAGCAGCCCCCAGGGACGGGACAAGTCGGAAGGCTACACCTTC
TRBV4-1	-	-	TRBJ1-1	CASSQVGVTEAFF	TGCGCCAGCAGCCAAGTCGGGGTAACTGAAGCTTTCTTT
TRBV14	few	-	TRBJ2-1	CASSPTLSYGGEQFF	TGTGCCAGCAGCCCCACACTAAGTTATGGCGGTGAGCAGTTCTTC
TRBV7-2	-	TRBD1	TRBJ1-5	CASSLAGGNQPQHF	TGTGCCAGCAGCTTAGCAGGGGGCAACCAGCCCCAGCATTTT
TRBV11-2	few	-	TRBJ2-1	CASSLLHEQFF	TGTGCCAGCAGCTTACTCCATGAGCAGTTCTTC
TRBV19	-	-	TRBJ1-4	CASSPGGVATNEKLFF	TGTGCCAGTAGTCCCGGAGGGGTTGCAACTAATGAAAAACTGTTTTTT
TRBV5-1	-	-	TRBJ1-6	CASSLAADNSPLHF	TGCGCCAGCAGCTTGGCGGCGGATAATTCACCCCTCCACTTT
TRBV19	-	TRBD1	TRBJ1-5	CATTTPGDRVQPQHF	TGTGCCACCACCACCCCCGGTGACAGGGTTCAGCCCCAGCATTTT
TRBV7-3	-	-	TRBJ1-1	CASSWNGGKNTEAFF	TGTGCCAGCAGCTGGAACGGGGGTAAGAACACTGAAGCTTTCTTT
TRBV28	once	TRBD2	TRBJ2-1	CASSLLPAGAYNEQFF	TGTGCCAGCAGTTTATTACCAGCGGGAGCCTACAATGAGCAGTTCTTC
TRBV10-3	-	TRBD2	TRBJ2-1	CAIRAGLAHNEQFF	TGTGCCATCAGGGCAGGACTAGCGCACAATGAGCAGTTCTTC
TRBV6-6	-	TRBD1	TRBJ1-3	CASSMTGTGTGNTIYF	TGTGCCAGCAGTATGACCGGGACAGGGACTGGAAACACCATATATTTT
TRBV19	few	-	TRBJ2-6	CASSIGRGSGANVLTF	TGTGCCAGTAGTATTGGCAGGGGCTCTGGGGCCAACGTCCTGACTTTC
TRBV5-1	-	TRBD2	TRBJ2-1	CASSLGAGGPLFNEQFF	TGCGCCAGCAGCCTGGGAGCGGGAGGGCCTTTGTTCAATGAGCAGTTCTTC
TRBV7-8	-	-	TRBJ2-5	CASSLNQETQYF	TGTGCCAGCAGCTTAAACCAAGAGACCCAGTACTTC
TRBV19	-	TRBD1	TRBJ1-2	CASTRGQLAGGYTF	TGTGCCAGTACCCGGGGACAGTTAGCTGGTGGCTACACCTTC
TRBV28	-	-	TRBJ1-5	CASDSGSQPQHF	TGTGCCAGCGATTCGGGGAGTCAGCCCCAGCATTTT
TRBV2	-	-	TRBJ2-2	CASSEVRHTGELFF	TGTGCCAGCAGTGAAGTCCGACACACCGGGGAGCTGTTTTTT
TRBV9	-	-	TRBJ2-1	CASSVATLGNNEQFF	TGTGCCAGCAGCGTGGCAACACTGGGAAACAATGAGCAGTTCTTC
TRBV2	-	TRBD2	TRBJ2-7	CASLAGGVYEQYF	TGTGCCAGTTTAGCGGGAGGGGTCTACGAGCAGTACTTC
TRBV20-1	once	-	TRBJ1-2	CSARSDGYTF	TGCAGTGCTAGAAGTGATGGCTACACCTTC
TRBV27	-	-	TRBJ1-5	CASSLLRGSNQPQHF	TGTGCCAGCAGTTTACTAAGGGGGTCCAATCAGCCCCAGCATTTT
TRBV27	-	-	TRBJ2-3	CASYRRGRGDTQYF	TGTGCCAGTTACCGCAGGGGCCGTGGAGATACGCAGTATTTT
TRBV19	-	-	TRBJ1-1	CASRTAGGNTEAFF	TGTGCCAGTAGGACGGCGGGCGGGAACACTGAAGCTTTCTTT
TRBV5-1	-	-	TRBJ1-1	CASSPGVISEAFF	TGCGCCAGCAGCCCAGGGGTGATCTCTGAAGCTTTCTTT
TRBV6-1	-	TRBD2	TRBJ2-7	CASSDLSGRGPYEQYF	TGTGCCAGCAGTGATCTTAGCGGGAGAGGCCCCTACGAGCAGTACTTC
TRBV27	-	TRBD2	TRBJ2-7	CASGLAGSYEQYF	TGTGCCAGCGGACTAGCGGGGTCCTACGAGCAGTACTTC
TRBV28	-	TRBD2	TRBJ2-7	CASGGLAGDEQYF	TGTGCCAGCGGGGGACTAGCGGGAGACGAGCAGTACTTC
TRBV18	once	-	TRBJ1-1	CASSRTGTTEAFF	TGTGCCAGCTCACGAACAGGGACGACTGAAGCTTTCTTT
TRBV7-2	-	TRBD2	TRBJ2-1	CASSLATTSGSHNEQFF	TGTGCCAGCAGCTTAGCGACGACTAGCGGGAGCCACAATGAGCAGTTCTTC
TRBV7-2	-	-	TRBJ1-2	CASSQTGGYGYTF	TGTGCCAGCAGCCAGACTGGAGGCTATGGCTACACCTTC
TRBV19	-	-	TRBJ2-1	CASSTGIYEQFF	TGTGCCAGTAGTACAGGGATCTATGAGCAGTTCTTC
TRBV2	-	-	TRBJ2-7	CASTLSRVPNEQYF	TGTGCCAGCACCCTGTCAAGGGTCCCCAACGAGCAGTACTTC
TRBV6-6	-	TRBD1	TRBJ1-1	CASSHDRGLGNTEAFF	TGTGCCAGCAGCCACGACAGGGGGTTGGGGAACACTGAAGCTTTCTTT
TRBV28	-	-	TRBJ2-1	CASSLSDIRGQFF	TGTGCCAGCAGTTTATCCGACATAAGGGGGCAGTTCTTC
TRBV5-1	-	-	TRBJ1-1	CASSFERFVNTEAFF	TGCGCCAGCAGCTTTGAAAGGTTCGTGAACACTGAAGCTTTCTTT
TRBV27	once	-	TRBJ1-1	CASSPRGGTRIEAFF	TGTGCCAGCAGTCCCCGGGGAGGAACCAGGATAGAAGCTTTCTTT